The entry below describes one TCR beta chain. This clonotype was recorded many times. Its antigen target is currently unknown. No base qualities exist here, and no much larger clone lies one base off it. Its CDR3 holds 14 amino acids, cysteine through phenylalanine. Only CDR3 DNA is held: 42 bases, read in frame from base 1. The V and J ends are trimmed by 6 bases and 1 base, leaving 15 bases between them. The germline V gene (reference sequence) specifies DFQATT as CDR1 and SNEGSKA as CDR2. The hyperthyroidism patients were between 18 and 65 years old and newly diagnosed, with a disease duration of less than 2 months. Exclusion was applied to patients with uncontrolled infections, other autoimmune diseases, pregnancy or lactation. Diagnoses relied on clinical symptoms, serum thyroxine and TRAb, thyroid ultrasound and orbital computed tomography. For progressor patients, blood was drawn at the first diagnosis of hyperthyroidism, before any ophthalmopathy symptoms had appeared. PBMCs were isolated from approximately 10 ml of fresh peripheral blood by Ficoll-Paque density gradient centrifugation. Progressor patients were first diagnosed with Graves' hyperthyroidism and then developed ophthalmopathy during follow-up. Total RNA was extracted using Trizol reagent, and RNA quality was assessed on an Agilent 2100 Bioanalyzer.

This record belongs to a study of T cells in Graves' hyperthyroidism and ophthalmopathy (dated by TCRdb to the late 2010s). The study in broad terms: Peripheral blood was sampled at the time of initial diagnosis, prior to any treatment. To identify distinguishing TCR V-J signatures, a discovery cohort of around 100 patients was used, comprising 43 with Graves' ophthalmopathy and under 60 with stable Graves' hyperthyroidism. Prospective prediction of ophthalmopathy was tested in an independent validation cohort consisting of some 19 hyperthyroidism patients and 15 or so patients who later progressed to ophthalmopathy. The 75 to 100 discovery patients were randomly split 7:3 into training and test sets. The study also compared thyroid tissue and blood T-cell repertoires from 6 or 7 Graves' hyperthyroidism patients. After blood sampling, hyperthyroidism patients were treated with methimazole at a starting dose of 30 mg daily, and ophthalmopathy patients were treated with high-dose intravenous methylprednisolone. According to the paper, TCR Vbeta CDR3 sequencing was carried out on around 140 peripheral blood samples, which came from fewer than 50 ophthalmopathy, fewer than 80 hyperthyroidism and roughly 17 progressor patients.

TCR beta CDR3 regions were amplified from RNA transcripts. The first round of RT-PCR for the TCR CDR3 was performed with the HTBI primer set and the Qiagen OneStep RT-PCR kit. A second multiplex PCR round built the libraries, followed by size selection and purification. Libraries were sequenced paired-end with 100 bp reads on an Illumina HiSeq2000. The source study handled its data this way. SOAPnuke was used to process the raw data, throwing out any read that contained adapters or uncalled bases, had a mean Phred below 15, or lacked an exact constant-primer or identifier match. High-quality paired reads were merged using COPE v1.2.5, and each unique nucleotide sequence was defined as a clonotype. MiTCR v1.1 was used to align the clonotypes against IMGT TRBV, TRBD and TRBJ reference segments. Analysis was restricted to V-J combinations with a frequency above 0.0001, which covered roughly 99% of repertoires. The TCS score was defined as F50 (clonal expansion) divided by E x V (chaos), with BLOSUM62-based TCRdist calculated between CDR3 peptides within each V-J. Welch's t-statistics and random forest reduced roughly 540 V-J features to 10 to 15, which were used in a naive Bayes classifier (R e1071). In-frame beta chains were kept once TCRdb had trimmed the public reads at Q25 with fastp and called clones with MiXCR. Entries that share a CDR3 protein sequence are merged under the most common genes and DNA. Clone size and V and J calls follow TCRdb, not the original study. This sample holds under 300,000 distinct CDR3 sequences; 13% were observed only once. Roughly 7.5% of the sample lies in the top ten.

On the study overall, not on this receptor specifically: In cross-validation, a model built on a 13 V-J signature told ophthalmopathy apart from stable hyperthyroidism with roughly 87% sensitivity and approximately 81% specificity, and in testing the same model reached 80%/75%. Sample size was not statistically predetermined, and blinding of investigators to group allocation was not performed. Most expanded thyroid clonotypes (frequency above 0.001) were also detected in blood, suggesting blood repertoires may reflect thyroid immune responses. During validation, the model predicted progression to ophthalmopathy a median of approximately 7 months ahead of onset, with around 71% sensitivity and around 73% specificity.

The receptor chain draws on TRBV20-1 and TRBJ2-5, with the D call perhaps TRBD1 or TRBD2, each one matching 6 bases. The clonotype comes from a woman aged 25 to 39 with Graves' hyperthyroidism that later progressed to Graves' ophthalmopathy. The sample consisted of blood. The DNA is TGCAGTGCCACTCTGGGGGGCGTCCAAGAGACCCAGTACTTC. Translated, this gives CSATLGGVQETQYF.